The following is a T cell receptor (beta chain) sequence with its context. This entry belongs to a study of cytomegalovirus exposure and HLA in healthy donors. The V gene's germline CDR1 is MGHRA and CDR2 YSYEKL. This CDR3 region has 15 residues. V was trimmed by 0 bases and J by 5 bases, leaving 14 bases between them. Amplification used 60 Vbeta primers and 13 Jbeta primers. Some clones are missing from TCRdb's copy, which holds only in-frame ones; the method was immunoSEQ multiplex PCR. The table lists 160,000 or so clones, 80% to 85% of them singletons, with 4.1% in the top ten. V is TRBV4-1 and J is TRBJ2-7, with TRBD1 as a possible D gene (5 bases). The sample comprised PBMCs. The sequence was collected from a man aged 45-60 years in good health and CMV-seropositive. CDR3 nucleotide sequence: TGCGCCAGCAGCCAAGATTTGGGGCCCCCCCACGAGCAGTACTTC. It codes for CASSQDLGPPHEQYF.